This paragraph covers one TCR beta chain sequence. V was clipped by 0 bases and J by 3 bases, with 12 bases between them. The germline CDR1 and CDR2 sequences are SGHAT and FQNNGV. This CDR3 comprises 15 residues. The data were taken from a study of blood T cell repertoires in COVID-19. Sequencing was performed with immunoSEQ multiplex PCR; in TCRdb, only in-frame clones are kept and a portion is missing. The table includes around 300,000 clones, roughly 90% detected once. Material: peripheral blood. This sequence originates from a woman aged 25 to 39 with COVID-19, enrolled during active disease. This rearrangement joins TRBV11-2 to TRBJ2-7; maybe TRBD1 (5 bases). CDR3 nucleotide sequence: TGTGCCAGCAGCTTAGAGGTGGGGCAGTACTACGAGCAGTACTTC. Translated, it gives CASSLEVGQYYEQYF.